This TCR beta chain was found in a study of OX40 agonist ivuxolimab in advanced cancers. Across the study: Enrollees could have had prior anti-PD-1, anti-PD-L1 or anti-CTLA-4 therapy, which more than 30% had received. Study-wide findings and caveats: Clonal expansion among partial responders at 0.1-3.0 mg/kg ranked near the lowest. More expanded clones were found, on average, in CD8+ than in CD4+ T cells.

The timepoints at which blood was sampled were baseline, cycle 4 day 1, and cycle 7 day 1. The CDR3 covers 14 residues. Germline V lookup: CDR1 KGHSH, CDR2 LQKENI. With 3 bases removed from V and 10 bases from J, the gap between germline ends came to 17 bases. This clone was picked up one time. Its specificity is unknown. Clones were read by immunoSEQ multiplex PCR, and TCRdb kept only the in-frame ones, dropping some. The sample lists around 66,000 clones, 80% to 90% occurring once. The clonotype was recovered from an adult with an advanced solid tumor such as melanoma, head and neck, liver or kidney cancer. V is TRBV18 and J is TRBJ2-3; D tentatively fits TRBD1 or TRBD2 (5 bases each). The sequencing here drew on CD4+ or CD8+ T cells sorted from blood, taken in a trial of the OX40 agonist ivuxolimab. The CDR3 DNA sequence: TGTGCCAGCTCACCGGCAAATGGGGGTACCGCGCAGTATTTT. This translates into CASSPANGGTAQYF.